The 15 T cell receptor beta chains given below trace back to one sample, sequenced in a study of blood T cell repertoires in COVID-19. Assay: immunoSEQ multiplex PCR; the TCRdb copy retains only in-frame clones and omits some. The data contain around 62,000 clones, approximately 87% of them singletons. The sequenced sample was peripheral blood. These receptors originate from a woman aged 55-69 years with acute or convalescent COVID-19.

The rearrangement joins TRBV5-1 to TRBJ2-5; D is possibly TRBD1 (6 bases). CDR1 and CDR2 from the germline V gene are SGHRS and YFSETQ. The CDR3 length is 16 residues. The V and J ends lost 1 base and 4 bases respectively, with 17 bases between them. DNA for the CDR3: TGCGCCAGCAGCTTGTATGGGGGCACGATCGGAGAGACCCAGTACTTC. It specifies CASSLYGGTIGETQYF. The whole variable domain, filled in from reference TRBV5-1 and TRBJ2-5, reads KAGVTQTPRYLIKTRGQQVTLSCSPISGHRSVSWYQQTPGQGLQFLFEYFSETQRNKGNFPGRFSGRQFSNSRSEMNVSTLELGDSALYLCASSLYGGTIGETQYFGPGTRLLVL.

This chain connects TRBV7-8 to TRBJ2-3, with TRBD2 as a possible D gene (5 bases). CDR3 length equals 15 residues. The V end was cut by 4 bases, the J end by 1 base, with 12 bases between. Per germline, CDR1 SGHVS and CDR2 FQNEAQ. In DNA, the CDR3 is TGTGCCAGCAGCTCCGCCGGGAAGGGCACAGATACGCAGTATTTT. Its translation is CASSSAGKGTDTQYF.

As to this clone: Its ends do not fully match the called genes, so a read error is possible. The chain joins TRBV19 to TRBJ2-1; TRBD2 matches 10 bases. CDR3 length equals 15 residues. Germline lookup yields CDR1 LNHDA and CDR2 SQIVND (reference sequence). The CDR3 reads CASSIVPSGRNEQLF. In nucleotides, the CDR3 is TGTGCCAGTAGTATAGTCCCTAGCGGGAGAAATGAGCAGCTCTTC.

The rearrangement joins TRBV30 to TRBJ1-3; no clear D. Germline values: CDR1 GTSNPN, CDR2 SVGIG (reference sequence). The CDR3 spans 13 residues. Trimming took off 2 bases at V and 1 base at J, with 6 bases between the two ends. CDR3 sequence: CAWSRGSGNTIYF. Written as DNA, the CDR3 is TGTGCCTGGAGTAGAGGTTCTGGAAACACCATATATTTT.

The rearrangement uses TRBV7-2 and TRBJ1-5; D is uncertain. The length of the CDR3 is 12 residues. CDR1 SGHTA and CDR2 FQGNSA come from the germline V gene. V was clipped by 2 bases and J by 5 bases, with 4 bases between them. This CDR3 reads CASSLRDQPQHF. CDR3 nucleotides: TGTGCCAGCAGCTTACGGGATCAGCCCCAGCATTTT.

V gene TRBV7-2 combines with J gene TRBJ1-4; D is unresolved. From germline, CDR1 is SGHTA and CDR2 FQGNSA. The CDR3 is made up of 14 amino acids. Trimming pared 3 bases from V and 8 bases from J, leaving 13 bases between. The CDR3 nucleotides are TGTGCCAGCAGCTTGTCTTATGCAGGAGAAAAACTGTTTTTT. This sequence encodes CASSLSYAGEKLFF.

The rearrangement joins TRBV27 to TRBJ1-3; tentatively, D is TRBD1 (5 bases). V gave up 0 bases and J gave up 12 bases, with 18 bases separating them. Germline V gives CDR1 MNHEY, CDR2 SMNVEV (reference sequence). The CDR3 loop spans 15 amino acids. The CDR3 DNA reads TGTGCCAGCAGTTTATCGGGGGGTTCCGGGACGAACATATATTTT. Translated, it gives CASSLSGGSGTNIYF.

This chain uses TRBV6-1 with TRBJ1-2; 12 bases agree with TRBD1. Germline lookup yields CDR1 MNHNS and CDR2 SASEGT. This CDR3 has 18 residues. The V and J ends lost 0 bases and 4 bases, in that order; junction bases with no gene match: 9. This chain's CDR3 is CASSEALPGTGGGYGYTF. The DNA of the CDR3 is TGTGCCAGCAGTGAAGCCCTACCCGGGACAGGGGGCGGCTATGGCTACACCTTC.

The chain couples TRBV6-2 or TRBV6-3 to TRBJ1-3; 7 bases agree with TRBD1. Germline CDR1 reads MNHEY; CDR2 reads SVGEGT. Trimming took 4 bases from V and 0 from J; bases not matched to a gene: 12. The CDR3 is 18 amino acids. This chain's CDR3 is CASSSLRDGQDSGNTIYF. The CDR3, as DNA: TGTGCCAGCAGTTCCCTGAGGGACGGACAGGACTCTGGAAACACCATATATTTT.

The chain recombines TRBV2 with TRBJ1-1; unclear D gene. Germline loops: CDR1 SNHLY, CDR2 FYNNEI. The ends were cut back, 6 bases at V and 7 bases at J, with 15 bases in the middle. The CDR3 consists of 13 residues. The CDR3 sequence: CASRSTDKFEAFF. CDR3 DNA sequence: TGTGCCAGCAGATCAACCGACAAGTTTGAAGCTTTCTTT.

This clone came up once. The chain combines TRBV7-9 with TRBJ2-1; TRBD2 matches 9 bases. V trimming: 0 bases; J trimming: 9 bases; junction bases outside the gene matches: 6. The CDR3 spans 15 residues. The germline CDR1 and CDR2 sequences are SEHNR and FQNEAQ (reference sequence). The CDR3 protein is CASSLALGGRGEQFF. CDR3 bases: TGTGCCAGCAGCTTAGCGCTAGGCGGGAGGGGTGAGCAGTTCTTC.

Note on this clone: The same CDR3 also results from other DNA sequences found in this sample. The chain carries TRBV6-5 and TRBJ2-1, with TRBD2 matching 14 bases. The CDR3 loop spans 15 amino acids. The junction had 5 bases not matched to a gene; V was cut back by 6 bases and J by 7 bases. Per the germline V gene, CDR1 is MNHEY and CDR2 is SVGAGI. The DNA of the CDR3 is TGTGCCAGCAGCTCGGGACTAGCGGGAGTGAATGAGCAGTTCTTC. Translating it yields CASSSGLAGVNEQFF.

This sequence joins TRBV5-4 and TRBJ1-1; TRBD1 matches at 8 bases. Germline lookup yields CDR1 SGHNT and CDR2 YYREEE (reference sequence). The CDR3 consists of 15 residues. The ends lost 1 base at V and 0 bases at J; junction bases unmatched: 2. The CDR3: CASSLRTGMNTEAFF. As DNA, the CDR3 is TGTGCCAGCAGCTTGCGGACAGGGATGAACACTGAAGCTTTCTTT.

The gene calls are TRBV9 and TRBJ2-5; 7 bases fit TRBD2. The CDR3 is 16 residues long. J was trimmed by 4 bases and V by 4 bases; bases with no gene match: 13. Germline V gene sequence: CDR1 SGDLS, CDR2 YYNGEE. CDR3 loop: CASSPRGGWGGETQYF. CDR3 nucleotides: TGTGCCAGCAGCCCCCGGGGAGGGTGGGGTGGAGAGACCCAGTACTTC.

This chain uses TRBV5-1 with TRBJ2-2; D not certain. Germline V gene data show CDR1 as SGHRS and CDR2 as YFSETQ. This CDR3 spans 16 amino acids. V lost 4 bases, J lost 5 bases, and 18 bases lay in between. CDR3 amino acids: CASSPEAMSVTGELFF. CDR3 in DNA: TGCGCCAGCAGCCCCGAAGCAATGTCTGTGACCGGGGAGCTGTTTTTT.